This T cell receptor (beta chain) was sequenced for a study of blood T cell repertoires in COVID-19 (dated by TCRdb to 2018 to 2020). The study in broad terms: Samples from collaborators originated in the United States, Italy and Spain and spanned both the acute and convalescent phases of COVID-19. Sample metadata almost always included a de-identified subject ID, COVID-19 status, age in years and sex. HLA class I and class II types, where available, came from metadata supplied by the sample provider rather than from assay-based typing. The repertoires were released in a freely available public database intended as a resource for research on the immune response to SARS-CoV-2. The material from the prospective study consisted of cDNA or gDNA derived from T cells, B-cell-depleted T cells, or PBMCs. Subjects who had been exposed to COVID-19, were actively infected with it, or had recovered from it provided the deeply sampled blood TCRbeta repertoires that made up the dataset. The samples were drawn from two sources: the first 160 participants of the ongoing ImmuneRACE study, and fewer than 1,500 subjects contributed by 6 global collaborators.

Per the germline V gene (reference sequence), SGHNT is the CDR1 and YYREEE is the CDR2. Measured from the cysteine to the phenylalanine, the CDR3 is 15 residues long. Of the read, only the CDR3 DNA is kept; its 45 bases are in frame from base 1. Trimming costs V 3 bases and J 5 bases, and their ends lie 17 bases apart. General study outcomes and caveats: The amount of clinical and demographic metadata varied by source and participant and was provided uncurated.

In the case of this clone: Its antigen target is currently unknown. The input lacks base qualities; no much larger clone sits a single base away.

The collaborating institutions used their own protocols to collect whole blood in K2EDTA tubes. For TCRbeta analysis, collaborators shipped samples as frozen whole blood, isolated PBMCs, or DNA extracted from either of those sample types. The immunoSEQ Assay, a bias-controlled multiplex PCR, was used to amplify TCRbeta CDR3 regions from genomic DNA. Per the source publication's procedure: The number of nucleated cells in each sample was estimated by amplification of reference gene primers within the assay. To quantify the absolute abundance of each unique TCRbeta CDR3 rearrangement, sequence reads were collapsed and filtered. For each sample, productive Simpson clonality was calculated as the square root of Simpson's diversity index across productive rearrangements. Sourced from immuneACCESS, this table was stored by TCRdb with only in-frame sequences that have V and J called. A share of the clones is absent; for the studies checked, an unresolved V gene accounts for under half, and the remainder has no known explanation. V, J and clone size reflect that table, while D and trimming were determined from the DNA. This sample holds roughly 140,000 clones; roughly 80% were observed only once. Roughly 2% of the sample is taken by the ten largest.

This chain is built from TRBV5-4 and TRBJ1-1; TRBD1 might be the D gene, on 6 matching bases. The receptor was isolated from a man in his sixties or seventies with acute or convalescent COVID-19. Sequencing used peripheral blood. The bases read TGTGCCAGCAGCTGGGCCCAGGGGATGGGGACTGAAGCTTTCTTT. Translated, this gives CASSWAQGMGTEAFF.